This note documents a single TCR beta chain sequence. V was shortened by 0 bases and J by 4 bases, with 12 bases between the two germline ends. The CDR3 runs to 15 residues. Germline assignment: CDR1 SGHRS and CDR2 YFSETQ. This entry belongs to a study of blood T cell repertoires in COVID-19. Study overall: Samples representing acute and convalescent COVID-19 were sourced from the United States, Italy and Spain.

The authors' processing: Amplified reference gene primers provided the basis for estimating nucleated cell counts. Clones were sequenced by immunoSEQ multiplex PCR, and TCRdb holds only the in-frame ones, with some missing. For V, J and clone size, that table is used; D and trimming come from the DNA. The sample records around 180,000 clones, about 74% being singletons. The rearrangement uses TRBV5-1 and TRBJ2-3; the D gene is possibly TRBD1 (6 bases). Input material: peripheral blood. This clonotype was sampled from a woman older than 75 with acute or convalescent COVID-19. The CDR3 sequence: CASSLGGRGADTQYF. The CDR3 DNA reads TGCGCCAGCAGCTTGGGGGGCAGGGGTGCAGATACGCAGTATTTT. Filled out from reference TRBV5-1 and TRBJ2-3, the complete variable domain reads KAGVTQTPRYLIKTRGQQVTLSCSPISGHRSVSWYQQTPGQGLQFLFEYFSETQRNKGNFPGRFSGRQFSNSRSEMNVSTLELGDSALYLCASSLGGRGADTQYFGPGTRLTVL.